The 23 T cell receptor beta chains listed next were all sequenced from one sample in a study of somatic mutations in cytotoxic T cells in rheumatoid arthritis. Assay: immunoSEQ multiplex PCR; the TCRdb copy retains only in-frame clones and omits some. The repertoire consists of roughly 30,000 clones, with 85% to 90% occurring once and the leading ten covering about 10%. The material sequenced was CD8+ T cells sorted from blood. The receptors here all came from an adult with rheumatoid arthritis.

The chain employs TRBV6-6 and TRBJ2-3, with 12 bases that match TRBD2. Trimming cost V 5 bases and J 4 bases; bases outside gene matches: 4. Germline V gene data show CDR1 as MNHNY and CDR2 as SVGAGI (reference sequence). This CDR3 region has 15 residues. The CDR3 nucleotides are TGTGCCAGCAGTCAACTAGCGGGGGGAGCAGATACGCAGTATTTT. Protein sequence: CASSQLAGGADTQYF.

Comment on this clone: Other DNA sequences from this sample encode an identical CDR3 as well. The chain couples TRBV19 to TRBJ1-5; possibly TRBD1 for D (5 bases). The CDR3 contains 15 residues. V was cut by 3 bases and J by 0 bases, with 9 bases left in between. Germline V CDR1 and CDR2: LNHDA, SQIVND (reference sequence). The CDR3 DNA reads TGTGCCAGTAGTATCACAGGATATAGCAATCAGCCCCAGCATTTT. It is translated as CASSITGYSNQPQHF.

The chain links TRBV28 to TRBJ1-5; D remains ambiguous. V was pared by 3 bases and J by 3 bases, with 6 bases between. Germline V lookup: CDR1 MDHEN, CDR2 SYDVKM. This CDR3 is built from 13 residues. The CDR3 sequence: CASSLVLNQPQHF. The CDR3 nucleotides are TGTGCCAGCAGTTTGGTTCTCAATCAGCCCCAGCATTTT.

The J gene is TRBJ1-1, the V gene TRBV4-1, with D possibly being TRBD1 (5 bases). The V end lost 5 bases, the J end lost 5 bases, and 21 bases lay between the germline ends. The CDR3 consists of 16 residues. Germline V gene sequence: CDR1 MGHRA, CDR2 YSYEKL. The CDR3 DNA is TGCGCCAGCAGCGGGGACGGCGGAATATCTGGTACTGAAGCTTTCTTT. Amino acids: CASSGDGGISGTEAFF.

This chain joins TRBV11-2 and TRBJ1-2; D is unclear. The V end lost 0 bases, the J end lost 2 bases, and 7 bases lay between the germline ends. This CDR3 has 14 residues. Germline V gene lookup returns CDR1 SGHAT and CDR2 FQNNGV. This CDR3 reads CASSLDPGNYGYTF. The CDR3, as DNA: TGTGCCAGCAGCTTAGATCCGGGAAACTATGGCTACACCTTC.

V gene TRBV29-1 combines with J gene TRBJ1-2; 9 bases map to TRBD1. CDR1 is SQVTM, CDR2 ANQGSEA, per germline. V shed 0 bases, J shed 6 bases, and the junction held 5 bases outside the gene matches. The length of the CDR3 is 14 residues. CDR3 sequence reads: CSVEDTGGDDGYTF. The DNA for the CDR3 is TGCAGCGTTGAAGATACAGGGGGCGACGATGGCTACACCTTC.

The chain uses TRBV4-3 and TRBJ1-5; D not resolved. V shed 0 bases and J shed 4 bases, with 4 bases lying between them. In germline, CDR1 is LGHNA, CDR2 YSLEER. CDR3 length equals 13 residues. The CDR3: CASSQERNQPQHF. The CDR3 nucleotides are TGCGCCAGCAGCCAAGAGAGAAATCAGCCCCAGCATTTT.

This clone appeared a few times. The CDR3 nucleotides are TGTGCCAGCAGCCAAGGTATAGAGGGACCCTACACCTTC. This codes for CASSQGIEGPYTF. V is TRBV14 and J is TRBJ1-2, with D possibly matching TRBD1 (5 bases). This CDR3 is 13 amino acids long. Germline assignment: CDR1 SGHDN and CDR2 FVKESK. V dropped 1 base and J dropped 10 bases, with 13 bases sitting between them. Together with reference TRBV14 and TRBJ1-2, the CDR3 gives the full variable domain: EAGVTQFPSHSVIEKGQTVTLRCDPISGHDNLYWYRRVMGKEIKFLLHFVKESKQDESGMPNNRFLAERTGGTYSTLKVQPAELEDSGVYFCASSQGIEGPYTFGSGTRLTVV.

This clone was picked up a small number of times. The rearrangement uses TRBV29-1 and TRBJ2-5; D remains ambiguous. This CDR3 is 14 amino acids long. Germline CDR1 reads SQVTM; CDR2 reads ANQGSEA. V was shortened by 4 bases and J by 6 bases, with 18 bases between the two germline ends. The CDR3 is CSVVIGGGLQTQYF. The CDR3 bases are TGCAGCGTTGTTATAGGCGGTGGTCTGCAGACCCAGTACTTC.

The chain is built from TRBV7-8 and TRBJ1-6; TRBD1 is a possible D gene (5 bases). CDR1 SGHVS and CDR2 FQNEAQ come from the germline V gene. There are 15 residues in the CDR3. The V end lost 1 base, the J end lost 7 bases, and 11 bases lay between the germline ends. In DNA, the CDR3 is TGTGCCAGCAGCTTAGTCCAGGGTATCAATTCACCCCTCCACTTT. This codes for CASSLVQGINSPLHF.

The chain links TRBV7-3 to TRBJ2-1; 9 bases are a match to TRBD2. The CDR3 runs 17 residues. Germline assignment: CDR1 SGHTA and CDR2 FQGTGA. Unmatched junction bases numbered 8, after V lost 1 base and J lost 4 bases. The CDR3 DNA reads as TGTGCCAGCAGCTTAATTCCCAGCGGGAGGAGATACAATGAGCAGTTCTTC. This encodes CASSLIPSGRRYNEQFF.

The CDR3 loop is CASSFSGFGEQYF. CDR3 nucleotide sequence: TGTGCCAGCAGCTTTTCGGGGTTCGGCGAGCAGTACTTC. The J gene is TRBJ2-7, the V gene TRBV11-2; TRBD2 might be the D (5 bases). The CDR3 consists of 13 residues. Germline CDR1 reads SGHAT; CDR2 reads FQNNGV. Deletions cut 3 bases from V and 6 bases from J, with 12 bases between. The full variable domain, its missing parts supplied by reference TRBV11-2 and TRBJ2-7, is EAGVAQSPRYKIIEKRQSVAFWCNPISGHATLYWYQQILGQGPKLLIQFQNNGVVDDSQLPKDRFSAERLKGVDSTLKIQPAKLEDSAVYLCASSFSGFGEQYFGPGTRLTVT.

The genes are TRBV6-6 and TRBJ1-5; D might be TRBD1 (5 bases). The CDR3 consists of 15 residues. Germline V gives CDR1 MNHNY, CDR2 SVGAGI (reference sequence). V was shortened by 5 bases and J by 0 bases, with 11 bases between the two germline ends. The DNA of the CDR3 is TGTGCCAGCAGTCCTGAGGGGTATAGCAATCAGCCCCAGCATTTT. Translated, it gives CASSPEGYSNQPQHF.

This chain links TRBV5-6 with TRBJ2-5, with 10 bases aligning to TRBD2. This CDR3 comprises 13 residues. Trimming cost V 5 bases and J 5 bases; bases outside gene matches: 3. Germline V CDR1 and CDR2: SGHDT, YYEEEE. DNA of the CDR3: TGTGCCAGCAGTCCAGCGGGAGGGGAGACCCAGTACTTC. Translation gives CASSPAGGETQYF.

The rearrangement uses TRBV7-8 and TRBJ2-2; 11 bases match TRBD2. In germline, CDR1 is SGHVS, CDR2 FQNEAQ. The CDR3 sequence is 17 residues long. V shed 5 bases and J 6 bases; nucleotides not matched to a gene: 11. The CDR3 DNA is TGTGCCAGCAGCCCAACCCCACTAGCGGGAGTTCCCGGGGAGCTGTTTTTT. Translating it yields CASSPTPLAGVPGELFF.

This clone was detected a few times. The genes are TRBV2 and TRBJ1-2; D not resolved. The CDR3 runs 14 residues. Trimming left V 4 bases short and J 4 bases short, with 13 bases between. In germline, CDR1 is SNHLY, CDR2 FYNNEI. CDR3 amino acids: CASSGVADRYGYTF. Here the CDR3 DNA reads TGTGCCAGCAGTGGAGTCGCGGATCGCTATGGCTACACCTTC.

The chain is built from TRBV5-6 and TRBJ1-5; the match to TRBD1 covers 8 bases. The germline V gene encodes CDR1 SGHDT and CDR2 YYEEEE. The CDR3 has 14 residues. V gave up 4 bases and J gave up 3 bases; unmatched junction bases: 3. The CDR3 bases are TGTGCCAGCAGCCTGGGACAGGACAATCAGCCCCAGCATTTT. This encodes CASSLGQDNQPQHF.

This clone was observed a few times. Its ends do not fully match the called genes, so a read error is possible. This rearrangement joins TRBV7-7 to TRBJ1-2; D unresolved. The CDR3 is 14 amino acids. CDR1 SSHAT and CDR2 FNYEAQ come from the germline V gene (reference sequence). CDR3 bases: TGTGCTAGCAGTCCAATCGCGTCTAACTATGGCTACACCTTC. It encodes CASSPIASNYGYTF.

The chain carries TRBV7-2 and TRBJ1-4; no clear D. Germline CDR1 SGHTA, CDR2 FQGNSA. Trimming shortened V by 5 bases and J by 5 bases, and 21 bases separated the two germline ends. The length of the CDR3 is 17 residues. In DNA form, the CDR3 reads TGTGCCAGCAGCCTCGTGGGATTGGGCAGGCTAAATGAAAAACTGTTTTTT. The encoded protein is CASSLVGLGRLNEKLFF. The variable domain in full, completed from reference TRBV7-2 and TRBJ1-4, reads GAGVSQSPSNKVTEKGKDVELRCDPISGHTALYWYRQSLGQGLEFLIYFQGNSAPDKSGLPSDRFSAERTGGSVSTLTIQRTQQEDSAVYLCASSLVGLGRLNEKLFFGSGTQLSVL.

The V and J genes are TRBV6-4 and TRBJ1-5, with unresolved D. Germline loops: CDR1 MRHNA, CDR2 SNTAGT. This CDR3 region has 14 residues. Trimming cost V 2 bases and J 1 base, with 6 bases left between them. The CDR3 bases are TGTGCCAGCAGTGACAGGGTAAGCAATCAGCCCCAGCATTTT. This encodes CASSDRVSNQPQHF.

This chain uses TRBV18 with TRBJ2-3; 8 positions match TRBD1. The CDR3 has 16 amino acids. The germline V gene has CDR1 KGHSH and CDR2 LQKENI. V shed 3 bases and J 4 bases; nucleotides not matched to a gene: 9. CDR3 region: CASSPPDRGGADTQYF. The CDR3 DNA reads as TGTGCCAGCTCACCGCCTGACAGGGGTGGCGCAGATACGCAGTATTTT.

In DNA form, the CDR3 reads TGTGCCAGTAGCGGGCCGTACAATGAGCAGTTCTTC. Translated: CASSGPYNEQFF. The gene calls are TRBV27 and TRBJ2-1, with 7 bases that match TRBD2. Germline V gene lookup returns CDR1 MNHEY and CDR2 SMNVEV (reference sequence). The CDR3 has 12 amino acids. J lost 4 bases, V lost 9 bases, and 3 bases had no gene match.

The rearrangement uses TRBV6-6 and TRBJ1-2; D may be TRBD1 (5 bases). Germline V gene sequence: CDR1 MNHNY, CDR2 SVGAGI (reference sequence). The CDR3 is 15 residues long. V was cut by 5 bases and J by 3 bases, with 16 bases left in between. CDR3 sequence (DNA): TGTGCCAGCAGTATCGAGACAGTGACCTACTATGGCTACACCTTC. Amino acid sequence: CASSIETVTYYGYTF.